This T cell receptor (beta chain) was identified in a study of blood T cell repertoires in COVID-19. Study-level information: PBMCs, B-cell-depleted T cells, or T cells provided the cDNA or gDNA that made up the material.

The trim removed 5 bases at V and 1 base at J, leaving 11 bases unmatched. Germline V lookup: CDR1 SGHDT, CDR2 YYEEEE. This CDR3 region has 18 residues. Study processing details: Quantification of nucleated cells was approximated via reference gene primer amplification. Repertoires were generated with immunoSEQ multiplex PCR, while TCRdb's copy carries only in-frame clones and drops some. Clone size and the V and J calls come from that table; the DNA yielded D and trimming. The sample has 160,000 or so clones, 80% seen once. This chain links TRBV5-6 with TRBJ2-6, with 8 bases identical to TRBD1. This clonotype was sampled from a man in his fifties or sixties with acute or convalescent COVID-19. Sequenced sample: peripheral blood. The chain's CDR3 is CASSLPGDRISGANVLTF. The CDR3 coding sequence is TGTGCCAGCAGTTTGCCCGGGGACAGGATTTCTGGGGCCAACGTCCTGACTTTC.